This T cell receptor beta chain was sequenced for a study of T cell repertoires in cytomegalovirus infection. About the research overall: It was recently identified HLA-C-restricted and well-studied HLA-B-restricted CMV epitopes that the study used. Shared public TCR beta signatures pointed to both CMV infection and a matching HLA type.

Comments on this clonotype: Its target is not known.

Germline V CDR1 and CDR2: LGHNA, YSLEER. The ends were cut back, 0 bases at V and 6 bases at J, with 9 bases in the middle. The CDR3 length is 15 residues. Points from the study as a whole: Based on cumulative public TCR beta family frequency, carriers of CMV plus the relevant HLA were identified. Dominating the ex vivo response were TCR beta clonotypes that were CMV-specific and HLA-C-restricted.

One entry per CDR3 protein results from TCRdb running MiXCR on the reads. The data contain around 360,000 distinct CDR3 sequences, roughly 36% of them seen just once; the ten biggest clones take up about 14%. The sequenced sample was cultured PBMCs, obtained from culture after CMV antigen stimulation. The chain recombines TRBV4-3 with TRBJ1-6; D perhaps matches TRBD1 (6 bases). This TCR derives from a human donor in good health (CMV status not recorded). Some clones in this sample may be carry-over from other donors' samples. Here the CDR3 reads CASSQDGGGNSPLHF. The CDR3 nucleotides are TGCGCCAGCAGCCAAGATGGGGGCGGTAATTCACCCCTCCACTTT.